The rows below give T cell receptor beta chains drawn from one sample of a study of Graves' ophthalmopathy and Graves' hyperthyroidism. In TCRdb, the multiplex PCR reads were re-called with MiXCR into one record per CDR3 protein. The sample shows over a million distinct CDR3 sequences, 36% of them seen only once. The specimen was peripheral blood or thyroid tissue (not recorded which). The source is an adult man with Graves' hyperthyroidism. CDR3s include the opening cysteine and the closing phenylalanine or tryptophan. A D gene is named only where the DNA matches it firmly. Clone size is shown for a subset of rows, as once, few, many or a class of expanded clone.

size	J	V	D	DNA	CDR3
many	TRBJ2-7	TRBV7-2	.	TGTGCCAGCAGCTTAGATCCTGGGGGCTTCTACGAGCAGTACTTC	CASSLDPGGFYEQYF
.	TRBJ2-7	TRBV12-3/TRBV12-4	TRBD2	TGTGCCAGCAGTTTTATAGCGGGAGGGTACGAGCAGTACTTC	CASSFIAGGYEQYF
many	TRBJ2-7	TRBV10-3	TRBD1	TGTGCCATCAGTAAGACTCCGGGACAGGGGGCACACGAGCAGTACTTC	CAISKTPGQGAHEQYF
few	TRBJ2-7	TRBV14	TRBD1	TGTGCCAGCAGCCAAAGAGGGTTCAGGACAGGGGTCTACGAGCAGTACTTC	CASSQRGFRTGVYEQYF
many	TRBJ2-2	TRBV29-1	.	TGCAGCGGTAAAGGACAGAACACCGGGGAGCTGTTTTTT	CSGKGQNTGELFF
many	TRBJ2-5	TRBV25-1	TRBD2	TGTGCCAGCAGTGAGACTAGCGGGAAACAAGAGACCCAGTACTTC	CASSETSGKQETQYF
many	TRBJ1-2	TRBV10-3	.	TGTGCCATCAGTGAATCCTGGACGGGGGGTCATGGCTACACCTTC	CAISESWTGGHGYTF
.	TRBJ1-5	TRBV19	.	TGTGCCAGTAGTCTCCGGGCCTCAACTCATCAGCCCCAGCATTTT	CASSLRASTHQPQHF
.	TRBJ1-3	TRBV12-3/TRBV12-4	TRBD1	TGTGCCAGCAGCCTCGGGACAGCCATACGCTCTGGAAACACCATATATTTT	CASSLGTAIRSGNTIYF
.	TRBJ1-1	TRBV10-3	.	TGTGCCAGCAGCGACGGATGGGGCTCGAACACTGAAGCTTTCTTT	CASSDGWGSNTEAFF